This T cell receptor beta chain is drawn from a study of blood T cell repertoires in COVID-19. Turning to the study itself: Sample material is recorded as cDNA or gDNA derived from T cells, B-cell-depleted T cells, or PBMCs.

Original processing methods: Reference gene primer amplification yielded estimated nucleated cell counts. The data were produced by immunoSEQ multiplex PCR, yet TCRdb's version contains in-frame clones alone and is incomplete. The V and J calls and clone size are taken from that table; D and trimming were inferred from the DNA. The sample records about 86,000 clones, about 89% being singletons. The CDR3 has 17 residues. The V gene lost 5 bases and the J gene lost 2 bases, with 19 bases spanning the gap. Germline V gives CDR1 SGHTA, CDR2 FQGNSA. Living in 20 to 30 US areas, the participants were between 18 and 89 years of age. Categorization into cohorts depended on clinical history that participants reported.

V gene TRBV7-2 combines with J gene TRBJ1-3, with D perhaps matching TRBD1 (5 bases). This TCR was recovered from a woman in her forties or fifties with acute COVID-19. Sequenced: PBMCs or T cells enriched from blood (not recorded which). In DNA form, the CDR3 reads TGTGCCAGCAGCCCTTTCCAAGGAGCAGGGCCTGGAAACACCATATATTTT. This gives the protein CASSPFQGAGPGNTIYF.